This T cell receptor beta chain was sequenced in a study of T cells after yellow fever vaccination. General study results and limits: Once the booster was given, most primary-vaccination clones reappeared, at approximately 97% for CD4 and more than 85% for CD8.

For this clonotype: Its cognate antigen is unknown.

V shed 8 bases and J 4 bases; nucleotides not matched to a gene: 7. CDR3 length equals 14 residues. Germline CDR1 SGHTA, CDR2 FQGNSA. TCRdb independently ran MiXCR on the 5' RACE reads; one entry per CDR3 protein. The sample yields about 260,000 distinct CDR3 sequences, about 5.2% seen once. The rearrangement links TRBV7-2 to TRBJ2-2, with 7 bases identical to TRBD2. The receptor comes from a young man who received the YFV17D yellow fever vaccine. The sample was CD4+ T cells sorted from PBMCs, taken on the day of the yellow fever booster vaccination. The CDR3 sequence: CASPMGGGTGELFF. The CDR3 DNA follows: TGTGCCAGCCCAATGGGCGGGGGCACCGGGGAGCTGTTTTTT. Full variable domain (rest looked up from reference TRBV7-2 and TRBJ2-2): GAGVSQSPSNKVTEKGKDVELRCDPISGHTALYWYRQSLGQGLEFLIYFQGNSAPDKSGLPSDRFSAERTGGSVSTLTIQRTQQEDSAVYLCASPMGGGTGELFFGEGSRLTVL.